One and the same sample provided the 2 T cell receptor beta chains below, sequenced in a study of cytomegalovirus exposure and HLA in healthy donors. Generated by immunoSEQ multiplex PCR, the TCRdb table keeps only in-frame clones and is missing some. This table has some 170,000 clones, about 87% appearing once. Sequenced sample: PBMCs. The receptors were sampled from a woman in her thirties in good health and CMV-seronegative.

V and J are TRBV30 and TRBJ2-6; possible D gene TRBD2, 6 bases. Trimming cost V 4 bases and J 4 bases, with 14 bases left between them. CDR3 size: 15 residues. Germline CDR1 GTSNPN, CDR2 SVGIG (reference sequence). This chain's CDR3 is CAWTRGLSGANVLTF. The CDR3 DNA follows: TGTGCCTGGACGCGGGGTCTATCGGGGGCCAACGTCCTGACTTTC.

The CDR3 coding sequence is TGTGCCAGTAGTATGGGCCGGGACAGGGGGCTCGGCTACACCTTC. Its protein is CASSMGRDRGLGYTF. This chain uses TRBV19 with TRBJ1-2; 12 bases align to TRBD1. J gave up 8 bases and V 3 bases, and 7 bases lay outside the gene matches. The CDR3 is 15 amino acids. Germline CDR1 and CDR2: LNHDA and SQIVND (reference sequence).